The rows below give T cell receptor beta chains drawn from one sample of a study of CD8 T cells in Susac syndrome. TCRdb called the immunoSEQ multiplex PCR reads again in MiXCR, with one record for every CDR3 protein. This sample has 150,000 to 200,000 distinct CDR3 sequences, with approximately 93% found just once. Material: CD4+ T cells from PBMCs. These receptors were obtained from a human donor in good health. Both conserved end residues are part of each CDR3. The D gene is left open where the match is weak. Clone size appears in some rows only: once, few, many, or a class for an expanded clone.

clone size: -; V gene: TRBV27; J gene: TRBJ2-1; D gene: -; CDR3 protein: CASSTVYNEQFF; CDR3 DNA: TGTGCCAGCTCGACTGTTTACAATGAGCAGTTCTTC
clone size: -; V gene: TRBV12-5; J gene: TRBJ1-2; D gene: TRBD1; CDR3 protein: CASGLLVGTGSLGNYGYTF; CDR3 DNA: TGTGCTAGTGGTTTGTTAGTCGGGACAGGGTCACTTGGTAACTATGGCTACACCTTC
clone size: -; V gene: TRBV2; J gene: TRBJ1-5; D gene: -; CDR3 protein: CASTRDNGEPQHF; CDR3 DNA: TGTGCCAGCACCCGGGACAACGGAGAGCCCCAGCATTTT
clone size: -; V gene: TRBV12-3/TRBV12-4; J gene: TRBJ1-1; D gene: -; CDR3 protein: CASSFGHSNTEAFF; CDR3 DNA: TGTGCCAGCAGTTTCGGGCACTCGAACACTGAAGCTTTCTTT
clone size: -; V gene: TRBV9; J gene: TRBJ1-6; D gene: TRBD1; CDR3 protein: CASSGTGYNSPLHF; CDR3 DNA: TGTGCCAGCAGCGGGACAGGCTATAATTCACCCCTCCACTTT
clone size: -; V gene: TRBV29-1; J gene: TRBJ1-2; D gene: TRBD1; CDR3 protein: CSVDETGDYGYTF; CDR3 DNA: TGCAGCGTTGACGAGACAGGGGACTATGGCTACACCTTC
clone size: -; V gene: TRBV12-3/TRBV12-4; J gene: TRBJ1-5; D gene: -; CDR3 protein: CASSKTTGSNQPQHF; CDR3 DNA: TGTGCCAGCAGTAAGACAACAGGATCCAATCAGCCCCAGCATTTT
clone size: -; V gene: TRBV25-1; J gene: TRBJ1-5; D gene: -; CDR3 protein: CASSESSSSGQPQHF; CDR3 DNA: TGTGCCAGCAGTGAATCCAGCAGTAGCGGTCAGCCCCAGCATTTT
clone size: -; V gene: TRBV5-4; J gene: TRBJ2-7; D gene: -; CDR3 protein: CASRLGGLGSSYEQYF; CDR3 DNA: TGTGCCAGCCGACTTGGGGGGCTCGGAAGCTCCTACGAGCAGTACTTC
clone size: -; V gene: TRBV19; J gene: TRBJ1-2; D gene: TRBD1; CDR3 protein: CASSIAGQGARGYTF; CDR3 DNA: TGTGCCAGTAGTATAGCCGGACAGGGGGCGCGCGGCTACACCTTC
clone size: -; V gene: TRBV7-8; J gene: TRBJ1-2; D gene: -; CDR3 protein: CASSDTRTGNYGYTF; CDR3 DNA: TGTGCCAGCAGCGACACACGGACGGGGAACTATGGCTACACCTTC
clone size: -; V gene: TRBV2; J gene: TRBJ1-5; D gene: -; CDR3 protein: CASSREAGVFQGNQPQHF; CDR3 DNA: TGTGCCAGCAGTAGGGAGGCAGGGGTGTTCCAAGGCAATCAGCCCCAGCATTTT
clone size: -; V gene: TRBV28; J gene: TRBJ1-2; D gene: -; CDR3 protein: CASGSGIFYGYTF; CDR3 DNA: TGTGCCAGCGGCTCAGGCATCTTCTATGGCTACACCTTC
clone size: -; V gene: TRBV10-3; J gene: TRBJ1-1; D gene: -; CDR3 protein: CAISDSRGMNTEAFF; CDR3 DNA: TGTGCCATCAGTGATTCGAGGGGAATGAACACTGAAGCTTTCTTT
clone size: -; V gene: TRBV14; J gene: TRBJ2-4; D gene: -; CDR3 protein: CASSQVEGRGNIQYF; CDR3 DNA: TGTGCCAGCAGCCAAGTGGAGGGACGAGGAAACATTCAGTACTTC
clone size: -; V gene: TRBV28; J gene: TRBJ1-2; D gene: TRBD1; CDR3 protein: CASSYPRTGLLDYGYTF; CDR3 DNA: TGTGCCAGCAGTTACCCCCGGACAGGGCTCTTAGACTATGGCTACACCTTC
clone size: once; V gene: TRBV28; J gene: TRBJ2-3; D gene: TRBD2; CDR3 protein: CASSFRLAGGPGTQYF; CDR3 DNA: TGTGCCAGCAGTTTTCGACTAGCGGGGGGACCGGGGACGCAGTATTTT
clone size: -; V gene: TRBV7-2; J gene: TRBJ2-6; D gene: TRBD2; CDR3 protein: CASSFEGGAGANVLTF; CDR3 DNA: TGTGCCAGCAGCTTTGAGGGAGGGGCTGGGGCCAACGTCCTGACTTTC
clone size: -; V gene: TRBV12-5; J gene: TRBJ1-1; D gene: -; CDR3 protein: CASGWGEAFF; CDR3 DNA: TGTGCTAGTGGGTGGGGTGAAGCTTTCTTT
clone size: -; V gene: TRBV7-2; J gene: TRBJ2-7; D gene: -; CDR3 protein: CASSLNSYEQYF; CDR3 DNA: TGTGCCAGCAGCTTAAATTCCTACGAGCAGTACTTC
clone size: -; V gene: TRBV7-9; J gene: TRBJ1-2; D gene: -; CDR3 protein: CASSLERYGYTF; CDR3 DNA: TGTGCCAGCAGCTTAGAACGCTATGGCTACACCTTC
clone size: -; V gene: TRBV7-3; J gene: TRBJ2-2; D gene: -; CDR3 protein: CASSLTHPTGELFF; CDR3 DNA: TGTGCCAGCAGCCTAACACACCCCACCGGGGAGCTGTTTTTT
clone size: -; V gene: TRBV20-1; J gene: TRBJ1-1; D gene: -; CDR3 protein: CSASRRRQNTEAFF; CDR3 DNA: TGCAGTGCTAGCCGGAGAAGGCAGAACACTGAAGCTTTCTTT
clone size: -; V gene: TRBV9; J gene: TRBJ2-2; D gene: TRBD2; CDR3 protein: CASSARGGLDTGELFF; CDR3 DNA: TGTGCCAGCAGCGCCCGAGGGGGACTAGACACCGGGGAGCTGTTTTTT
clone size: -; V gene: TRBV7-8; J gene: TRBJ2-1; D gene: TRBD2; CDR3 protein: CASSLGGTRNNEQFF; CDR3 DNA: TGTGCCAGCAGCTTAGGAGGGACTAGGAACAATGAGCAGTTCTTC
clone size: -; V gene: TRBV2; J gene: TRBJ1-5; D gene: -; CDR3 protein: CASKSASNQPQHF; CDR3 DNA: TGTGCCAGCAAATCGGCTAGCAATCAGCCCCAGCATTTT
clone size: -; V gene: TRBV29-1; J gene: TRBJ1-2; D gene: TRBD1; CDR3 protein: CSATGSQHGYTF; CDR3 DNA: TGCAGCGCGACAGGGTCCCAGCATGGCTACACCTTC
clone size: -; V gene: TRBV7-2; J gene: TRBJ2-1; D gene: TRBD2; CDR3 protein: CASSLGGPGGYNEQFF; CDR3 DNA: TGTGCCAGCAGCTTAGGAGGACCGGGGGGCTACAATGAGCAGTTCTTC
clone size: -; V gene: TRBV10-3; J gene: TRBJ1-2; D gene: -; CDR3 protein: CAISDEFRGYTF; CDR3 DNA: TGTGCCATCAGTGATGAGTTTCGGGGCTACACCTTC
clone size: -; V gene: TRBV19; J gene: TRBJ2-3; D gene: -; CDR3 protein: CASTRDSTDTQYF; CDR3 DNA: TGTGCCAGTACTAGGGACAGCACAGATACGCAGTATTTT
clone size: -; V gene: TRBV7-2; J gene: TRBJ1-6; D gene: -; CDR3 protein: CASSLGGSYNSPLHF; CDR3 DNA: TGTGCCAGCAGCTTAGGGGGATCCTATAATTCACCCCTCCACTTT
clone size: -; V gene: TRBV5-3; J gene: TRBJ1-1; D gene: TRBD1; CDR3 protein: CARSLKQGISTEAFF; CDR3 DNA: TGTGCCAGAAGCTTGAAACAGGGGATCAGCACTGAAGCTTTCTTT
clone size: -; V gene: TRBV12-3/TRBV12-4; J gene: TRBJ1-1; D gene: -; CDR3 protein: CASSKLGQIFEAFF; CDR3 DNA: TGTGCCAGCAGTAAGTTGGGGCAGATCTTTGAAGCTTTCTTT
clone size: -; V gene: TRBV27; J gene: TRBJ2-7; D gene: -; CDR3 protein: CASSLTGMGSYEQYF; CDR3 DNA: TGTGCCAGCAGTTTAACAGGGATGGGCTCCTACGAGCAGTACTTC
clone size: -; V gene: TRBV5-1; J gene: TRBJ2-1; D gene: TRBD2; CDR3 protein: CASGELAGGGNEQFF; CDR3 DNA: TGCGCCAGCGGAGAACTAGCGGGGGGCGGCAATGAGCAGTTCTTC
clone size: -; V gene: TRBV3-1; J gene: TRBJ1-4; D gene: -; CDR3 protein: CASSPNGQFLFF; CDR3 DNA: TGTGCCAGCAGCCCGAACGGACAATTCCTGTTTTTT
clone size: -; V gene: TRBV20-1; J gene: TRBJ1-1; D gene: -; CDR3 protein: CSAAGTNLLNTEAFF; CDR3 DNA: TGCAGTGCCGCCGGGACAAACCTTTTGAACACTGAAGCTTTCTTT
clone size: once; V gene: TRBV7-9; J gene: TRBJ1-3; D gene: -; CDR3 protein: CASSFKNPNSGNTIYF; CDR3 DNA: TGTGCCAGCAGCTTCAAGAACCCTAACTCTGGAAACACCATATATTTT
clone size: -; V gene: TRBV7-2; J gene: TRBJ1-5; D gene: -; CDR3 protein: CASSLGYRQPQHF; CDR3 DNA: TGTGCCAGCAGCTTAGGTTATCGACAGCCCCAGCATTTT
clone size: -; V gene: TRBV29-1; J gene: TRBJ2-3; D gene: -; CDR3 protein: CSVQITGIGTDTQYF; CDR3 DNA: TGCAGCGTCCAAATAACAGGGATCGGCACAGATACGCAGTATTTT
clone size: -; V gene: TRBV5-6; J gene: TRBJ2-7; D gene: TRBD2; CDR3 protein: CASSSSGGAREQYF; CDR3 DNA: TGTGCCAGCAGCTCTAGCGGGGGGGCCCGGGAGCAGTACTTC
clone size: -; V gene: TRBV19; J gene: TRBJ2-3; D gene: TRBD1; CDR3 protein: CATEDRVTDTQYF; CDR3 DNA: TGTGCCACCGAGGACAGGGTCACAGATACGCAGTATTTT
clone size: -; V gene: TRBV2; J gene: TRBJ2-3; D gene: -; CDR3 protein: CASSRSGLFITDTQYF; CDR3 DNA: TGTGCCAGCAGCCGATCCGGACTGTTCATCACAGATACGCAGTATTTT
clone size: -; V gene: TRBV7-2; J gene: TRBJ1-5; D gene: -; CDR3 protein: CASSLAIGLNQPQHF; CDR3 DNA: TGTGCCAGCAGCTTAGCGATAGGGCTCAATCAGCCCCAGCATTTT
clone size: -; V gene: TRBV5-4; J gene: TRBJ1-1; D gene: -; CDR3 protein: CASSPPGLTEAFF; CDR3 DNA: TGTGCCAGCAGCCCGCCGGGCCTCACTGAAGCTTTCTTT
clone size: -; V gene: TRBV3-1; J gene: TRBJ2-7; D gene: TRBD2; CDR3 protein: CASSRTHGTSGYEQYF; CDR3 DNA: TGTGCCAGCAGCCGGACTCATGGGACTAGCGGTTACGAGCAGTACTTC
clone size: -; V gene: TRBV7-9; J gene: TRBJ1-2; D gene: -; CDR3 protein: CASSLEAGKNYGYTF; CDR3 DNA: TGTGCCAGCAGCTTAGAGGCGGGGAAGAACTATGGCTACACCTTC